The next 31 T cell receptor beta chains were all read from a single sample in a study of CD8+CD57+ T cells in acquired aplastic anemia. CD8+CD57+ cell expansion, shown by flow cytometry, had occurred in the patients selected for sequencing. Genomic DNA, the template, was used for profiling of the TCR beta VDJ and CDR3. Each CDR3 protein is one row after TCRdb ran MiXCR on the reads. The table has approximately 170,000 distinct CDR3 sequences, over 40% seen once; the top ten hold around 3.2%. The sample was sorted CD4+, CD8+, or CD8+CD57+ T cells (not recorded which) from PBMCs. The source is a human donor with aplastic anemia.

This chain connects TRBV4-2 to TRBJ2-1, with 10 bases aligning to TRBD1. The V and J ends lost 8 bases and 0 bases, in that order; junction bases with no gene match: 10. From germline, CDR1 is LGHNA and CDR2 YNFKEQ. The CDR3 has 17 residues. The CDR3 sequence: CASQGQGNPLSYNEQFF. The CDR3 DNA reads as TGTGCCAGCCAGGGACAGGGGAATCCACTCTCCTACAATGAGCAGTTCTTC.

V gene TRBV29-1 combines with J gene TRBJ2-5; D is uncertain. V dropped 3 bases and J dropped 5 bases, with 13 bases sitting between them. The CDR3 sequence is 13 residues long. Germline CDR1 reads SQVTM; CDR2 reads ANQGSEA. CDR3: CSVDFGVRETQYF. The CDR3 nucleotides read TGCAGCGTTGATTTTGGGGTAAGGGAGACCCAGTACTTC.

As concerns this clonotype: A read error may be the cause here, since a much bigger clone is one base away. This rearrangement joins TRBV7-2 to TRBJ2-5, with D possibly TRBD2 on 7 matching bases. Germline values: CDR1 SGHTA, CDR2 FQGNSA. The CDR3 runs 15 residues. Trimming stripped 2 bases from V and 9 bases from J, with 19 bases between. Written as DNA, the CDR3 is TGTGCCAGCAGCTTACAGGGGACTACGAAAGGGGCCCAGTACTTC. Translation gives CASSLQGTTKGAQYF.

The chain carries TRBV29-1 and TRBJ1-2; 8 bases are shared with TRBD1. CDR3 length: 13 residues. From germline, CDR1 is SQVTM and CDR2 ANQGSEA. This chain's CDR3 is CIISGGMYDGYTF. DNA of the CDR3: TGCATCATCTCAGGGGGCATGTATGATGGCTACACCTTC.

This clonotype was seen ten or more times. The V call is TRBV6-1, the J call TRBJ1-2; D call uncertain. The CDR3 spans 16 residues. CDR1 and CDR2 (germline): MNHNS, SASEGT. Trimming took off 6 bases at V and 3 bases at J, with 20 bases between the two ends. This CDR3 reads CASSAFRTAEYYGYTF. The CDR3 DNA is TGTGCCAGCAGCGCGTTCCGGACCGCGGAATACTATGGCTACACCTTC.

This clonotype has at least ten counts. This chain uses TRBV5-4 with TRBJ1-1; D is possibly TRBD1 (6 bases). From germline, CDR1 is SGHNT and CDR2 YYREEE (reference sequence). The CDR3 runs 14 residues. V dropped 4 bases and J dropped 4 bases, with 14 bases sitting between them. The CDR3 bases are TGTGCCAGCAGCCGGGGGGCGACCGTCACTGAAGCTTTCTTT. Translated: CASSRGATVTEAFF.

At least ten counts were recorded for this clonotype. This rearrangement joins TRBV12-3 or TRBV12-4 to TRBJ2-7; D possibly corresponds to TRBD2 (5 bases). The CDR3 spans 12 residues. Trimming pared 4 bases from V and 7 bases from J, leaving 11 bases between. CDR3 sequence reads: CASSSRDTEQYF. In DNA form, the CDR3 reads TGTGCCAGCAGTTCCCGGGATACGGAGCAGTACTTC.

This clonotype has more than one count but fewer than ten. This chain uses TRBV13 with TRBJ2-5, with a tentative D call TRBD2 (6 bases). Trimming left V 6 bases short and J 0 bases short, with 17 bases between. The V gene's germline CDR1 is PRHDT and CDR2 FYEKMQ (reference sequence). This CDR3 contains 16 residues. DNA of the CDR3: TGTGCCAGCAGACTTGAGGGACTCTCTCACCAAGAGACCCAGTACTTC. Protein sequence: CASRLEGLSHQETQYF.

This clonotype was found many times. V usage is TRBV7-2 and J usage is TRBJ2-7; D possibly matches TRBD1 or TRBD2 (7 bases each). This CDR3 region has 14 residues. Per the germline V gene, CDR1 is SGHTA and CDR2 is FQGNSA. Trimming took 10 bases from V and 4 from J, leaving 20 bases between them. This CDR3 is CATRPRGGLYEQYF. The CDR3 region has the DNA TGTGCCACCCGACCCAGGGGGGGGTTATACGAGCAGTACTTC.

This clonotype has at least ten counts. The chain links TRBV2 to TRBJ1-2, with 11 nucleotides matching TRBD1. The CDR3 is 12 residues long. The germline gives CDR1 SNHLY, CDR2 FYNNEI. Trimming removed 10 bases from V and 7 bases from J; junction bases left unmatched: 5. The CDR3 loop reads CANGQGAGGYTF. In DNA form, the CDR3 reads TGTGCCAACGGACAGGGGGCCGGTGGCTACACCTTC.

This sequence joins TRBV7-2 and TRBJ1-4, with D hard to call. Trimming removed 0 bases from V and 6 bases from J, with 5 bases in between. Germline CDR1 is SGHTA and CDR2 is FQGNSA. This CDR3 region has 13 residues. The CDR3 sequence: CASSLALYEKLFF. The CDR3 nucleotides are TGTGCCAGCAGCTTAGCGCTTTATGAAAAACTGTTTTTT.

The chain employs TRBV2 and TRBJ2-7; no clear D gene. The CDR3 extends over 13 amino acids. With 7 bases removed from V and 3 bases from J, the gap between germline ends came to 13 bases. The V gene's germline CDR1 is SNHLY and CDR2 FYNNEI. This CDR3 is CASTGSPGYEQYF. The CDR3 region has the DNA TGTGCCAGCACCGGGTCCCCAGGCTACGAGCAGTACTTC.

The table lists this clonotype with a few counts. The chain combines TRBV15 with TRBJ2-7, with 9 positions matching TRBD2. V lost 6 bases to trimming and J lost 2 bases; unmatched junction nucleotides: 2. The germline V gene encodes CDR1 LNHNV and CDR2 YYDKDF (reference sequence). The CDR3 sequence is 13 residues long. The CDR3 nucleotides read TGTGCCACCAGGAAGCGGGGGGCCTACGAGCAGTACTTC. Protein sequence: CATRKRGAYEQYF.

The sample holds many counts of this clonotype. The V call is TRBV20-1, the J call TRBJ1-2, with unresolved D. The germline gives CDR1 DFQATT, CDR2 SNEGSKA (reference sequence). V shed 0 bases and J shed 4 bases, with 9 bases lying between them. This CDR3 spans 13 amino acids. CDR3 nucleotide sequence: TGCAGTGCTAGAGATGGCCGGCTCTATGGCTACACCTTC. Translation: CSARDGRLYGYTF.

The V call is TRBV19, the J call TRBJ2-3, with D possibly matching TRBD1 (6 bases). CDR1 and CDR2 from the germline V gene are LNHDA and SQIVND (reference sequence). The CDR3 consists of 15 residues. Between the trimmed V and J ends, which lost 5 bases and 2 bases, there was a span of 14 bases. The CDR3 spells CASSLRDTATDTQYF. DNA for the CDR3: TGTGCCAGTAGTCTCCGGGACACCGCCACAGATACGCAGTATTTT.

This chain joins TRBV7-9 and TRBJ2-5; 7 bases line up with TRBD2. V trimming: 5 bases; J trimming: 3 bases; junction bases outside the gene matches: 12. This CDR3 is 16 amino acids long. Per germline, CDR1 SEHNR and CDR2 FQNEAQ (reference sequence). The CDR3 coding sequence is TGTGCCAGCAGCCTTTTACTAGCGACCTCCGAAGAGACCCAGTACTTC. Translating it yields CASSLLLATSEETQYF.

The rearrangement uses TRBV29-1 and TRBJ1-4; D is possibly TRBD1 (6 bases). Germline V gene sequence: CDR1 SQVTM, CDR2 ANQGSEA. V was pared by 6 bases and J by 10 bases, with 15 bases between. The CDR3 spans 12 residues. The CDR3 DNA is TGCAGCGTGGGGGACACAAGGGGAAAACTGTTTTTT. It is translated as CSVGDTRGKLFF.

As for this clonotype: One end of the junction does not line up with germline, which may come from a read error. The chain has TRBV2 and TRBJ1-1; tentative D call: TRBD1 (5 bases). This CDR3 is 14 amino acids long. Germline V gene lookup returns CDR1 SNHLY and CDR2 FYNNEI. The CDR3 DNA reads as TGCGCCAGCAGCCAAGGCATCAGGGTCGCTGAAGCTTTCTTT. It specifies CASSQGIRVAEAFF.

This clonotype has ten or more counts. The chain employs TRBV19 and TRBJ2-1, with 10 bases fitting TRBD2. The CDR3 runs to 14 residues. Germline V CDR1 and CDR2: LNHDA, SQIVND (reference sequence). Germline trimming cut 6 bases from V and 4 bases from J; bases unmatched to any gene: 3. The CDR3 here is CASRKRGGYNEQFF. In DNA, the CDR3 is TGTGCCAGTAGAAAGCGGGGGGGTTACAATGAGCAGTTCTTC.

As regards this clonotype: A junction end diverges from the germline sequence, so it may reflect a read error. This chain uses TRBV29-1 with TRBJ2-3; TRBD1 matches 10 bases. There are 15 residues in the CDR3. Germline V gene data show CDR1 as SQVTM and CDR2 as ANQGSEA. CDR3: CSVEGQGGRTDTQYF. The CDR3 region has the DNA TGCAGCGTGGAAGGACAGGGGGGACGCACAGATACGCAGTATTTT.

This clonotype was observed at least ten times. The chain employs TRBV9 and TRBJ1-3, with D unresolved. The germline V gene has CDR1 SGDLS and CDR2 YYNGEE. This CDR3 is 17 amino acids long. Deletions cut 0 bases from V and 0 bases from J, with 13 bases between. CDR3 sequence reads: CASSVEVWVDSGNTIYF. CDR3 nucleotides: TGTGCCAGCAGCGTAGAAGTTTGGGTAGACTCTGGAAACACCATATATTTT. The whole variable domain, filled in from reference TRBV9 and TRBJ1-3, reads DSGVTQTPKHLITATGQRVTLRCSPRSGDLSVYWYQQSLDQGLQFLIQYYNGEERAKGNILERFSAQQFPDLHSELNLSSLELGDSALYFCASSVEVWVDSGNTIYFGEGSWLTVV.

This clonotype appeared a few times. At one of its ends the junction is not consistent with the germline gene, which may arise from a read error. This sequence joins TRBV10-3 and TRBJ1-5; tentatively, D is TRBD1 (5 bases). Germline CDR1 is ENHRY and CDR2 is SYGVKD. The CDR3 has 15 residues. The CDR3 coding sequence is TGTGCCAGCAGTTACGCGGGACGAGGCAATCAGCCCCAGCATTTT. Protein: CASSYAGRGNQPQHF.

The chain employs TRBV7-2 and TRBJ1-5; D call uncertain. V lost 6 bases and J 0 bases, leaving 6 bases between the germline ends. Per germline, CDR1 SGHTA and CDR2 FQGNSA. The CDR3 is 13 residues long. CDR3 nucleotide sequence: TGTGCCAGCAGGGGCAATAGCAATCAGCCCCAGCATTTT. Protein product: CASRGNSNQPQHF.

This clonotype was seen many times. This chain links TRBV11-2 with TRBJ2-2; no reliable D call. Germline V CDR1 and CDR2: SGHAT, FQNNGV. This CDR3 is 16 amino acids long. V was shortened by 0 bases and J by 2 bases, with 10 bases between the two germline ends. The CDR3 sequence is CASSLEGTTNTGELFF. The CDR3 DNA reads as TGTGCCAGCAGCTTAGAGGGCACCACAAACACCGGGGAGCTGTTTTTT.

This clonotype has at least ten counts. V is TRBV5-1 and J is TRBJ2-3, with D possibly called TRBD1 or TRBD2 (5 bases each). V lost 4 bases to trimming and J lost 0 bases, with 12 bases between them. The germline V gene encodes CDR1 SGHRS and CDR2 YFSETQ. The CDR3 is 15 residues long. Here the CDR3 DNA reads TGCGCCAGCAGCAGAGGGACGCCGAGCACAGATACGCAGTATTTT. Amino acid sequence: CASSRGTPSTDTQYF.

The genes are TRBV2 and TRBJ1-6, with D tentatively TRBD1 (6 bases). In germline, CDR1 is SNHLY, CDR2 FYNNEI. V dropped 6 bases and J dropped 8 bases, with 14 bases sitting between them. CDR3 length equals 14 residues. The DNA of the CDR3 is TGTGCCAGCAGGCCGGACAGTTGGGATTCACCCCTCCACTTT. It translates to CASRPDSWDSPLHF.

The V and J genes are TRBV19 and TRBJ1-1; unclear D gene. The CDR3 has 13 residues. The germline V gene has CDR1 LNHDA and CDR2 SQIVND (reference sequence). The V end was cut by 6 bases, the J end by 7 bases, with 15 bases between. CDR3 coding DNA: TGTGCCAGTAGCATTTTGCAGAGTTTTGAAGCTTTCTTT. It yields the protein CASSILQSFEAFF.

The chain is built from TRBV29-1 and TRBJ2-7, with D possibly TRBD2 on 5 matching bases. Germline CDR1 and CDR2: SQVTM and ANQGSEA. Trimming took 4 bases from V and 2 from J, leaving 12 bases between them. The CDR3 runs to 13 residues. The CDR3 is CSVATHGAYEQYF. DNA for the CDR3: TGCAGCGTTGCCACCCACGGGGCCTACGAGCAGTACTTC.

On this clonotype: This could be a read error, since a much larger clone is one nucleotide away. The chain recombines TRBV7-3 with TRBJ2-1; tentative D call: TRBD2 (6 bases). The CDR3 runs to 15 residues. Germline V lookup: CDR1 SGHTA, CDR2 FQGTGA. CDR3 in DNA: TGTGCCAGCAGCGTCAGACGCGGGGCTTACAATGAGCAGTCCTTC. Its protein is CASSVRRGAYNEQSF.

This clonotype came up many times. This chain uses TRBV5-6 with TRBJ1-2; no firm D call. V lost 4 bases to trimming and J lost 2 bases, with 9 bases between them. Germline lookup yields CDR1 SGHDT and CDR2 YYEEEE. This CDR3 region has 13 residues. Written as DNA, the CDR3 is TGTGCCAGCAGCCCCCGTGACAACTATGGCTACACCTTC. Its translation: CASSPRDNYGYTF.

This clonotype was found a few times. V usage is TRBV6-1 and J usage is TRBJ2-1, with D possibly matching TRBD2 (5 bases). With 6 bases removed from V and 5 bases from J, the gap between germline ends came to 14 bases. Per germline, CDR1 MNHNS and CDR2 SASEGT. This CDR3 is built from 14 residues. CDR3: CASRPSGYHNEQFF. CDR3 coding DNA: TGTGCCAGCAGACCCAGCGGCTATCACAATGAGCAGTTCTTC.